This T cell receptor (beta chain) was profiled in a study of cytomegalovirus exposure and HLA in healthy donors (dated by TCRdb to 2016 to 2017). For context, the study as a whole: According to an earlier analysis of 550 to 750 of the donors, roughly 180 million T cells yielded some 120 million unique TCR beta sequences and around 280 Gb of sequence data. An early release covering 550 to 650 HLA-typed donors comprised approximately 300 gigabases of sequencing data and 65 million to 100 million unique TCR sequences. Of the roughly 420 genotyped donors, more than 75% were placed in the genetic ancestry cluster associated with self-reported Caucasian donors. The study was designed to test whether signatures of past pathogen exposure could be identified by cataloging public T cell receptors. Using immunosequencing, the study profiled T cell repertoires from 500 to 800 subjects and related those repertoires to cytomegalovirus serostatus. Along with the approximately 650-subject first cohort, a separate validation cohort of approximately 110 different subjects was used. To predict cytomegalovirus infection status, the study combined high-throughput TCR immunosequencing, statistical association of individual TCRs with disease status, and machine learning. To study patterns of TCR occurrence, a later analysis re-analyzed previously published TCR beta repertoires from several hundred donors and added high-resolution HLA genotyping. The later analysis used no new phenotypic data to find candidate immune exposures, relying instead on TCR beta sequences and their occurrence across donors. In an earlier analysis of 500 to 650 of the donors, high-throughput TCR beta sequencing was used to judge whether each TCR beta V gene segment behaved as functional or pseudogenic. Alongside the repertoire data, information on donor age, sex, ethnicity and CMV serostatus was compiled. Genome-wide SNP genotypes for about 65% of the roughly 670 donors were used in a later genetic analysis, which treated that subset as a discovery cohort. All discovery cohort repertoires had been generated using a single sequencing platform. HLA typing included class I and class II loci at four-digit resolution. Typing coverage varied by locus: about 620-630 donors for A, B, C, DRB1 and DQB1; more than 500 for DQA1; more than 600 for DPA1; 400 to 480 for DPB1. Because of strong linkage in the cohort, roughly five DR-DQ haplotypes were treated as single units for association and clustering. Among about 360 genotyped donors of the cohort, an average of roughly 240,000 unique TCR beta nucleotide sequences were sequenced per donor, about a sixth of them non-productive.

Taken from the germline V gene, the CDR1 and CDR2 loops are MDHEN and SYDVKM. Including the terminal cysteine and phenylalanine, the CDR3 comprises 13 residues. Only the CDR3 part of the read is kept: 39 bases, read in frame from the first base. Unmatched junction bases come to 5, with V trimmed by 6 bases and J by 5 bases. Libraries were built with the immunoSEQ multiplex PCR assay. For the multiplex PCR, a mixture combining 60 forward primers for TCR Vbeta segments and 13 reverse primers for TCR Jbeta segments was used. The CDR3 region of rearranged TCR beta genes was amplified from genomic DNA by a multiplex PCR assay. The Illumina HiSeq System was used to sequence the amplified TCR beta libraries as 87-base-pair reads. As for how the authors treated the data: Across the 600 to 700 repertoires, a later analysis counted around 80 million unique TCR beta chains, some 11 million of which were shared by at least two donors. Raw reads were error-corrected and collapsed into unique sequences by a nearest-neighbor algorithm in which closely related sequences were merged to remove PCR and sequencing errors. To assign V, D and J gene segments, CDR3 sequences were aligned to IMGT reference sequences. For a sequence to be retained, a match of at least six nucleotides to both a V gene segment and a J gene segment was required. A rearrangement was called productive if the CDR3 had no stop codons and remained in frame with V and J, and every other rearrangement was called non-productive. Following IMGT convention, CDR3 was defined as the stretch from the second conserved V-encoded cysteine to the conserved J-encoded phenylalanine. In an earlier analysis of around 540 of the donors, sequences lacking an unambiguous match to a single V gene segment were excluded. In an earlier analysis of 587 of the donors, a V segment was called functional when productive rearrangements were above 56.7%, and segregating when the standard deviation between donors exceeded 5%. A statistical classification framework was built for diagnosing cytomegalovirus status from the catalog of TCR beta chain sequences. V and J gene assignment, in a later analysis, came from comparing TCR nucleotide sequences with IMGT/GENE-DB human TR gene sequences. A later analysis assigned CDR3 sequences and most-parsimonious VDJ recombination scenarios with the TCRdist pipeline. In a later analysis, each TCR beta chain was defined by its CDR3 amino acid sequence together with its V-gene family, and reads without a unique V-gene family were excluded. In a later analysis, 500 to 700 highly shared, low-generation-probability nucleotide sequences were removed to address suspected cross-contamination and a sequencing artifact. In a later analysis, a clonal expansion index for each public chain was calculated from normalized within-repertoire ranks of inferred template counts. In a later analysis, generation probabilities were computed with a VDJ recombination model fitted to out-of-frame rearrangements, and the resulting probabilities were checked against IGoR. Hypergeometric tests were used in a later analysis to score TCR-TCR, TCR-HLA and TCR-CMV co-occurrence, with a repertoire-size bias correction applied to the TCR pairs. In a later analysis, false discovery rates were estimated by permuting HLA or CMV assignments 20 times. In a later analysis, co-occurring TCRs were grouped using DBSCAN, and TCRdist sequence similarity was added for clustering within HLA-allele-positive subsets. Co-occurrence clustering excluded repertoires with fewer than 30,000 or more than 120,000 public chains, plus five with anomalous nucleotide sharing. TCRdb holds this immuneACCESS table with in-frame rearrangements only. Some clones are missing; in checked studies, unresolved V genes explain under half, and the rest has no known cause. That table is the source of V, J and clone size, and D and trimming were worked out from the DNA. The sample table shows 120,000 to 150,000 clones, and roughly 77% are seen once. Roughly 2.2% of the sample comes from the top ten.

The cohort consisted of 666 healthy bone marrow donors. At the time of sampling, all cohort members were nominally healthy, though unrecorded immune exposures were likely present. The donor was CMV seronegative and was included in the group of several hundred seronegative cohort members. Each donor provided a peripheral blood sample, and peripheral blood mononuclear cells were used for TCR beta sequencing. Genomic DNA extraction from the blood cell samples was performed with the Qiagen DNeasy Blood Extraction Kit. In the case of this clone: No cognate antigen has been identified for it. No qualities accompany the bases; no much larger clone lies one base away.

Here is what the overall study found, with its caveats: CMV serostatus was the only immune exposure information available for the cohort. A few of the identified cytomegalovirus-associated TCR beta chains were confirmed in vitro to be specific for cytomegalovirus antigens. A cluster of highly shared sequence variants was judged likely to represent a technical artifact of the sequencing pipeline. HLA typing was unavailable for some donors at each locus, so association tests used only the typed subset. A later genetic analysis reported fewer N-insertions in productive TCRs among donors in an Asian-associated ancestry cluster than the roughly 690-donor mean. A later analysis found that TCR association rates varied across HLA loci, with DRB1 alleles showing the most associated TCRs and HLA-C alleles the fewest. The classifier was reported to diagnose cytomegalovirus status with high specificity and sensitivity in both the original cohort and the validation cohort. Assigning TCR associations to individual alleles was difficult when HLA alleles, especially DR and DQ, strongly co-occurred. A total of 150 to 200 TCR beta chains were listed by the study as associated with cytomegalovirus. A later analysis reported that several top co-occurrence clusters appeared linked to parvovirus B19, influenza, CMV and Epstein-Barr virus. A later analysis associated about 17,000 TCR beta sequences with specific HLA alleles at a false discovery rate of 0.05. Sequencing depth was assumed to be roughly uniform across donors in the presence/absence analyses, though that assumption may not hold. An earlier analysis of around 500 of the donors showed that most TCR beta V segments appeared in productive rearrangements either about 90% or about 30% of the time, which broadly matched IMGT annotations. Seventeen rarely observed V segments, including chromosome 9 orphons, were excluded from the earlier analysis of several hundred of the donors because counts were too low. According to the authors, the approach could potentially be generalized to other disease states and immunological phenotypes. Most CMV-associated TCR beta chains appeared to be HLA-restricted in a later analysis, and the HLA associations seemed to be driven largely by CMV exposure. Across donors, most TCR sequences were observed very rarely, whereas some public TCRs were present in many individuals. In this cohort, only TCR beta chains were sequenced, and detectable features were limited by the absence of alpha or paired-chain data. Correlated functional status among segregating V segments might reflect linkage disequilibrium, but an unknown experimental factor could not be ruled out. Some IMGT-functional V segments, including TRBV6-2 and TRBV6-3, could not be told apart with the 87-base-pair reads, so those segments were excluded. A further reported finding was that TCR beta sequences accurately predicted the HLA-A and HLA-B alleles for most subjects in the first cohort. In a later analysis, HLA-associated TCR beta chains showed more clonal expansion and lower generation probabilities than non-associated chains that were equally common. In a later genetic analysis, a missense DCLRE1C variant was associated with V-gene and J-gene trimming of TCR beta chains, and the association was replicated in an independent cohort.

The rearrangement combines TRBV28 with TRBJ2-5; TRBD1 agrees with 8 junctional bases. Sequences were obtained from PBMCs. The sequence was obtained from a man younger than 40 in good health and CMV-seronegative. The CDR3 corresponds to CASSGQGWETQYF. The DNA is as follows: TGTGCCAGCAGCGGACAGGGCTGGGAGACCCAGTACTTC.